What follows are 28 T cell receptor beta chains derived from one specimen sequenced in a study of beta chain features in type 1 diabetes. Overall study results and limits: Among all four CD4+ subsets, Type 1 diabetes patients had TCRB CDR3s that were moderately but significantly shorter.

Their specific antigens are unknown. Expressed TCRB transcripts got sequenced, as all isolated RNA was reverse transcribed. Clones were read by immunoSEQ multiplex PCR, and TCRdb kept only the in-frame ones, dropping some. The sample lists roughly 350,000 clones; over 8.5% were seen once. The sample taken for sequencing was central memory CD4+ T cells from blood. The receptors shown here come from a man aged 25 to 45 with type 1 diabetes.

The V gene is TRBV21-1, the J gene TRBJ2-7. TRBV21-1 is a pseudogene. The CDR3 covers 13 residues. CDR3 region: CATFRGEPYEQYF. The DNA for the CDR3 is TGTGCCACGTTTAGGGGGGAACCCTACGAGCAGTACTTC.

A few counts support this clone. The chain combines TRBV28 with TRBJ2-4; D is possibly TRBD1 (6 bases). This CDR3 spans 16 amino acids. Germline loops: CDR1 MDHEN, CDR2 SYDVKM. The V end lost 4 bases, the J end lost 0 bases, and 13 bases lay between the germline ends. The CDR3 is CASSSQGFLAKNIQYF. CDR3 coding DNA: TGTGCCAGCAGTTCCCAGGGGTTTTTAGCCAAAAACATTCAGTACTTC.

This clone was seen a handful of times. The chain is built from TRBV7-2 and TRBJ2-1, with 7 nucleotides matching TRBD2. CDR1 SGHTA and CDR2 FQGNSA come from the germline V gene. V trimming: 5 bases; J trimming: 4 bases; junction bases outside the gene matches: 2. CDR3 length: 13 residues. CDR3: CASSAGGYNEQFF. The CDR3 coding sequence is TGTGCCAGCAGCGCCGGGGGGTACAATGAGCAGTTCTTC.

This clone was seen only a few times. The CDR3, as DNA: TGCGCCAGCAGCCCAACGTCGGGGGCCGGAGTAGAGACCCAGTACTTC. Its protein product is CASSPTSGAGVETQYF. The chain links TRBV5-1 to TRBJ2-5; either TRBD1 or TRBD2 may fit D (6 bases each). Deletions cut 4 bases from V and 4 bases from J, with 20 bases between. CDR1 is SGHRS, CDR2 YFSETQ, per germline. This CDR3 is built from 16 residues.

The CDR3 here is CASSFGQGTEKSSPLHF. Written as DNA, the CDR3 is TGTGCCAGCAGCTTCGGACAGGGGACCGAGAAGAGTTCACCCCTCCACTTT. The chain joins TRBV7-2 to TRBJ1-6; TRBD1 agrees at 9 bases. The germline CDR1 and CDR2 sequences are SGHTA and FQGNSA. The CDR3 is 17 residues long. With V trimmed by 3 bases and J by 9 bases, 12 bases remained unmatched.

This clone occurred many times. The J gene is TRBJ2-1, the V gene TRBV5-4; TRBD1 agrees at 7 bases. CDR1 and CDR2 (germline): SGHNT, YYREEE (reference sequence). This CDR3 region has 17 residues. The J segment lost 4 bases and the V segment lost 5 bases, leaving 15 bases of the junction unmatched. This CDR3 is CASRIMTGSGLYNEQFF. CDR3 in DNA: TGTGCCAGCAGGATCATGACAGGGTCGGGGTTGTACAATGAGCAGTTCTTC.

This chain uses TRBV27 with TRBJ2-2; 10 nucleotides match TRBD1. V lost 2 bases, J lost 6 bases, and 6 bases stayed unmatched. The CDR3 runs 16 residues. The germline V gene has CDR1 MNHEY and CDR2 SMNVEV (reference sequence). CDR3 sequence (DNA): TGTGCCAGCAGTTTAGGGGACAGGGGAGGTCCCGGGGAGCTGTTTTTT. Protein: CASSLGDRGGPGELFF.

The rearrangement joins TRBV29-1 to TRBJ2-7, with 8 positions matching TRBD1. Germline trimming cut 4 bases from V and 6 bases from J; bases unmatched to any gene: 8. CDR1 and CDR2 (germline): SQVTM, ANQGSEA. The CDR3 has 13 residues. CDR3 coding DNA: TGCAGCGTTGTCGAGACAGGGGTTGGCGAGCAGTACTTC. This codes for CSVVETGVGEQYF.

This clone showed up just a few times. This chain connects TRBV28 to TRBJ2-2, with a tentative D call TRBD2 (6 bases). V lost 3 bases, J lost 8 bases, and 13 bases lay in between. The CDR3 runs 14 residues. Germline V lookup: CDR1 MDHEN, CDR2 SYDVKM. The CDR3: CASSFGLIRGELFF. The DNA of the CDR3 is TGTGCCAGCAGTTTCGGACTAATCCGAGGGGAGCTGTTTTTT.

CDR3 DNA sequence: TGTGCCAGTAGTCCCCAGACAGGGGGAGATGAAAAACTGTTTTTT. Its protein is CASSPQTGGDEKLFF. The J gene is TRBJ1-4, the V gene TRBV19, with TRBD1 matching over 9 bases. The CDR3 loop spans 15 amino acids. The V gene's germline CDR1 is LNHDA and CDR2 SQIVND (reference sequence). V was pared by 5 bases and J by 6 bases, with 7 bases of the junction left unmatched.

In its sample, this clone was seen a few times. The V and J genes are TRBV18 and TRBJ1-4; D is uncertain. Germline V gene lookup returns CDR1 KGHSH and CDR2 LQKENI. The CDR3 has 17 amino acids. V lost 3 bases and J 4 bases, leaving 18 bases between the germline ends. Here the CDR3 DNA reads TGTGCCAGCTCACCGCGGGTTTCGGGTTCCGGTAATGAAAAACTGTTTTTT. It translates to CASSPRVSGSGNEKLFF.

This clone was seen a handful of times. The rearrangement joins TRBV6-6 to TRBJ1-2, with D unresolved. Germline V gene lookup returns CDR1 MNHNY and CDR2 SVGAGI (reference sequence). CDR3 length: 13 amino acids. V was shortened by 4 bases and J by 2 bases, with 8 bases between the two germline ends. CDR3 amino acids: CASSLRENYGYTF. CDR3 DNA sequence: TGTGCCAGCAGTTTACGGGAGAACTATGGCTACACCTTC.

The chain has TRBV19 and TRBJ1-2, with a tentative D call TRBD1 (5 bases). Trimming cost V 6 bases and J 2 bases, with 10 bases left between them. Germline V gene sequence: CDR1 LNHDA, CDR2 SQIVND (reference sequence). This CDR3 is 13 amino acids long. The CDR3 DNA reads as TGTGCCAGTAGCCCCCAGGGAAACTATGGCTACACCTTC. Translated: CASSPQGNYGYTF.

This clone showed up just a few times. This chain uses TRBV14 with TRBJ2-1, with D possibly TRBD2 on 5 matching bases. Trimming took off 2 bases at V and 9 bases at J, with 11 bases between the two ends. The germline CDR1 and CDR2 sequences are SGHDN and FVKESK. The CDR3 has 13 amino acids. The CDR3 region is CASSQRPGSEQFF. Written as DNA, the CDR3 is TGTGCCAGCAGCCAACGCCCTGGGAGTGAGCAGTTCTTC.

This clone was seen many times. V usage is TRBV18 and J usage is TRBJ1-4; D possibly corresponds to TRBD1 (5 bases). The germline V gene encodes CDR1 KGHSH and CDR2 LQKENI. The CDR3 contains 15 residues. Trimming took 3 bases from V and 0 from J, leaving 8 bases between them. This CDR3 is CASSPKQATNEKLFF. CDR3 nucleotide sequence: TGTGCCAGCTCACCGAAACAGGCAACTAATGAAAAACTGTTTTTT. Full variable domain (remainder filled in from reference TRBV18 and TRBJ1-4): NAGVMQNPRHLVRRRGQEARLRCSPMKGHSHVYWYRQLPEEGLKFMVYLQKENIIDESGMPKERFSAEFPKEGPSILRIQQVVRGDSAAYFCASSPKQATNEKLFFGSGTQLSVL.

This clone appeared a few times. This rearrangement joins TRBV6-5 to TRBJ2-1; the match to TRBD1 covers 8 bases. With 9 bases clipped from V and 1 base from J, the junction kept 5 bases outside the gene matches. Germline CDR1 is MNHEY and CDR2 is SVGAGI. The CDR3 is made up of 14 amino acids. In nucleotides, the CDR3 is TGTGCCAGTAACAGGGGGGCGTCCTACAATGAGCAGTTCTTC. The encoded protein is CASNRGASYNEQFF.

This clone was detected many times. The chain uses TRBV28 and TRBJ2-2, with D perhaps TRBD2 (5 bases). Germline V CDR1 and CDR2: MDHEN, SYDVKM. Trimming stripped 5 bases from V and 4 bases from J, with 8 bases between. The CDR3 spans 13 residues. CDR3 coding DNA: TGTGCCAGCAGTCACGGGGTCACCGGGGAGCTGTTTTTT. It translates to CASSHGVTGELFF.

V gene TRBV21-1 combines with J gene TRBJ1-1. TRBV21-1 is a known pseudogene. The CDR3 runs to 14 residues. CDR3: CASSKAGRGSEAFF. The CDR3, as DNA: TGTGCCAGCAGCAAAGCGGGGCGGGGATCAGAAGCTTTCTTT.

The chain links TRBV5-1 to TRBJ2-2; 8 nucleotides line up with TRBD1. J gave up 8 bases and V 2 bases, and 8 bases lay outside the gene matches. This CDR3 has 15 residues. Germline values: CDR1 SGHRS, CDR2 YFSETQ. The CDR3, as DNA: TGCGCCAGCAGCTTATGGACAGGGCGAAGTGGGGAGCTGTTTTTT. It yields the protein CASSLWTGRSGELFF. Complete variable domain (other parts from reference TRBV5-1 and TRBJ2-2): KAGVTQTPRYLIKTRGQQVTLSCSPISGHRSVSWYQQTPGQGLQFLFEYFSETQRNKGNFPGRFSGRQFSNSRSEMNVSTLELGDSALYLCASSLWTGRSGELFFGEGSRLTVL.

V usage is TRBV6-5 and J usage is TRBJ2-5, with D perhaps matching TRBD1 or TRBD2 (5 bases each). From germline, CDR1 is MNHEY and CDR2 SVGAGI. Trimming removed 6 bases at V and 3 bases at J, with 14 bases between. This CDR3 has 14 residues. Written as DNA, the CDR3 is TGTGCCAGCAGACTGGGGGTTGCGGAAGAGACCCAGTACTTC. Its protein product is CASRLGVAEETQYF.

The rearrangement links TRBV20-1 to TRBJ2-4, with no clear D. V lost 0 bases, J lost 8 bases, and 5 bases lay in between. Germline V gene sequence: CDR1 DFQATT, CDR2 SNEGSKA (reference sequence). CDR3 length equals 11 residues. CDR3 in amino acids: CSARDLDIQYF. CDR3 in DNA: TGCAGTGCTAGAGATCTGGACATTCAGTACTTC.

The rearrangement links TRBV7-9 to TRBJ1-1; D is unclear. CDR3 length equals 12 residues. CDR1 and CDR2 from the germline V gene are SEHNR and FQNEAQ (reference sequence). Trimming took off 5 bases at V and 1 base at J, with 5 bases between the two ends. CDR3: CASSQRNTEAFF. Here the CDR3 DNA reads TGTGCCAGCAGCCAGAGGAACACTGAAGCTTTCTTT.

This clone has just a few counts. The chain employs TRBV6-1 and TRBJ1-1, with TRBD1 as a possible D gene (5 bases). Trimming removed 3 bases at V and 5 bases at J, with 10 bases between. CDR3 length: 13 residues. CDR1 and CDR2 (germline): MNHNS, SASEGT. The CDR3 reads CASSDTGNTEAFF. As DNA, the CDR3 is TGTGCCAGCAGTGATACAGGAAATACTGAAGCTTTCTTT.

The CDR3 bases are TGTGCCAGCAGTCCCGGGACAGGGTCGAGTGAAAAACTGTTTTTT. This encodes CASSPGTGSSEKLFF. This chain joins TRBV2 and TRBJ1-4; 9 bases agree with TRBD1. Per the germline V gene, CDR1 is SNHLY and CDR2 is FYNNEI. This CDR3 is built from 15 residues. V was pared by 5 bases and J by 7 bases, with 8 bases of the junction left unmatched. The variable domain in full, with the rest retrieved from reference TRBV2 and TRBJ1-4, is EPEVTQTPSHQVTQMGQEVILRCVPISNHLYFYWYRQILGQKVEFLVSFYNNEISEKSEIFDDQFSVERPDGSNFTLKIRSTKLEDSAMYFCASSPGTGSSEKLFFGSGTQLSVL.

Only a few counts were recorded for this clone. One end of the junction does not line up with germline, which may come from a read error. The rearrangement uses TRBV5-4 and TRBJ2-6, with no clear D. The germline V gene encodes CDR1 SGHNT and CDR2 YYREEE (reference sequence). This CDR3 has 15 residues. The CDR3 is CASSPQISGANVLTF. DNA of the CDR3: TGCGCCAGCAGTCCCCAGATCTCTGGGGCCAACGTCCTGACTTTC.

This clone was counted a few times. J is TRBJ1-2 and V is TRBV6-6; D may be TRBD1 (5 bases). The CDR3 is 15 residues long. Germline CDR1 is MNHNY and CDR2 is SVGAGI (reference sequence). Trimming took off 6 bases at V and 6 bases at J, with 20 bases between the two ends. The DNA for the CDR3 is TGTGCCAGCAGCGCCCTTTGGGGCCTGGGAGATGGCTACACCTTC. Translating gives CASSALWGLGDGYTF.

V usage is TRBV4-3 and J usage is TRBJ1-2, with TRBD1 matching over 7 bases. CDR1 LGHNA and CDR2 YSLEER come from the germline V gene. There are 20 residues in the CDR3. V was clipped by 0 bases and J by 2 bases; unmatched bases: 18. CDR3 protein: CASSQEPRTGRKSENYGYTF. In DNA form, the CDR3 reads TGCGCCAGCAGCCAAGAACCCCGGACAGGCCGCAAGTCCGAGAACTATGGCTACACCTTC.

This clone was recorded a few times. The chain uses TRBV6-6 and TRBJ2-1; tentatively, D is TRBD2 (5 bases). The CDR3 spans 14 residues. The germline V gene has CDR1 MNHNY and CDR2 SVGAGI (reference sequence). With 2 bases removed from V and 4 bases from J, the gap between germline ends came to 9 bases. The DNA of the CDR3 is TGTGCCAGCAGTTACACTAGACTATACAATGAGCAGTTCTTC. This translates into CASSYTRLYNEQFF.